These 5 T cell receptor beta chains came from one sample sequenced in a study of shared clonotypes between healthy human individuals. Data came from immunoSEQ multiplex PCR; TCRdb stores just in-frame clones and leaves some out. The profile shows around 700,000 clones, about 90% of them singletons. The naive CD8 subset, CD45RO-negative cells positively selected for CCR7, excluded terminally differentiated effector memory CD45RA+ cells. The sample comprised naive CD8+ T cells sorted from blood. These receptors all stem from a man aged 30-40 years in good health.

V usage is TRBV11-2 and J usage is TRBJ2-1, with D possibly being TRBD1 (6 bases). CDR1 and CDR2 (germline): SGHAT, FQNNGV. V dropped 5 bases and J dropped 3 bases, with 14 bases sitting between them. CDR3 length equals 15 residues. CDR3: CASSTQGEGYNEQFF. The CDR3 nucleotides are TGTGCCAGCAGCACACAGGGTGAGGGCTACAATGAGCAGTTCTTC.

The chain recombines TRBV4-1 with TRBJ1-1; D might be TRBD1 (5 bases). CDR3 length: 14 residues. Germline V gene data show CDR1 as MGHRA and CDR2 as YSYEKL. V was trimmed by 0 bases and J by 5 bases, leaving 10 bases between them. CDR3 amino acids: CASSQEQGGTEAFF. The CDR3 DNA follows: TGCGCCAGCAGCCAAGAGCAGGGTGGTACTGAAGCTTTCTTT.

V usage is TRBV27 and J usage is TRBJ2-1; the D gene is possibly TRBD1 (5 bases). This CDR3 region has 15 residues. CDR1 is MNHEY and CDR2 is SMNVEV in the germline V gene (reference sequence). Deletions cut 3 bases from V and 5 bases from J, with 14 bases between. In DNA form, the CDR3 reads TGTGCCAGCAGTTTGCAGGGTGTTTTTCACAATGAGCAGTTCTTC. It yields the protein CASSLQGVFHNEQFF.

The chain carries TRBV4-1 and TRBJ2-5; 13 nucleotides agree with TRBD2. The V gene end was trimmed by 4 bases and the J gene end by 5 bases; junction bases not matched to a gene: 7. Germline CDR1 is MGHRA and CDR2 is YSYEKL. The CDR3 sequence is 16 residues long. The CDR3 DNA sequence: TGCGCCAGCAGCCTACAAGGGACTAGCGGGACTGAGACCCAGTACTTC. Protein: CASSLQGTSGTETQYF.

As for this clone: Sequence at one end of the junction differs from germline and may be a read error. Other DNA sequences from this sample encode an identical CDR3 as well. This chain joins TRBV7-7 and TRBJ2-7, with D possibly being TRBD2 (6 bases). The CDR3 has 15 residues. The germline CDR1 and CDR2 sequences are SSHAT and FNYEAQ (reference sequence). CDR3 sequence (DNA): TGTGCTAGCAGCTTAGAGGCGGGAAGCTCCTACGAGCAGTACTTC. This gives the protein CASSLEAGSSYEQYF.